The rows below give T cell receptor beta chains drawn from one sample of a study of Graves' ophthalmopathy and Graves' hyperthyroidism. MiXCR was run by TCRdb on the multiplex PCR reads, yielding one entry per CDR3 protein. The sample lists around 590,000 distinct CDR3 sequences, approximately 37% occurring once. The sample taken for sequencing was peripheral blood or thyroid tissue (not recorded which). Receptors were obtained from an adult man with Graves' hyperthyroidism. Both conserved end residues are part of each CDR3. A D gene is named only where the DNA matches it firmly. Clone size is given for some rows only: seen once, a few or many times, or a class if the clone is expanded.

v_gene	j_gene	d_gene	abundance	CDR3aa	CDR3nt
TRBV2	TRBJ2-7	TRBD2	many	CASSEARTSGYYEQYF	TGTGCCAGCAGTGAAGCTAGGACTAGCGGGTACTACGAGCAGTACTTC
TRBV5-1	TRBJ1-1	-	many	CASSLVAGLNTEAFF	TGCGCCAGCAGCTTGGTGGCAGGACTTAACACTGAAGCTTTCTTT
TRBV20-1	TRBJ2-7	-	-	CSAGASGAYEQYF	TGCAGTGCGGGGGCTAGCGGAGCCTACGAGCAGTACTTC
TRBV29-1	TRBJ1-2	TRBD1	once	CSVGNLGTGAYGYTF	TGCAGCGTTGGAAATTTAGGGACAGGGGCCTATGGCTACACCTTC
TRBV2	TRBJ2-1	TRBD2	-	CASSESAGGLSNEQFF	TGTGCCAGCAGTGAATCGGCGGGAGGGCTGAGCAATGAGCAGTTCTTC
TRBV11-2	TRBJ1-2	-	many	CASSLGTENGYTF	TGTGCCAGCAGTCTAGGGACGGAGAATGGCTACACCTTC
TRBV10-3	TRBJ1-3	-	-	CAISESGLRSGNTIYF	TGTGCCATCAGTGAGTCTGGGCTTCGCTCTGGAAACACCATATATTTT
TRBV29-1	TRBJ1-1	-	many	CSVGLSRLGPEAFF	TGCAGCGTTGGGCTATCCCGCTTGGGACCTGAAGCTTTCTTT
TRBV24-1	TRBJ2-1	-	-	CATSDLGRGGNEQFF	TGTGCCACCAGTGATTTGGGCAGGGGAGGCAATGAGCAGTTCTTC
TRBV7-2	TRBJ2-7	-	few	CASSQNPARYEQYF	TGTGCCAGCAGTCAGAATCCAGCACGCTACGAGCAGTACTTC
TRBV13	TRBJ2-7	-	-	CASSGSGTARYEQYF	TGTGCCAGCAGCGGCTCCGGGACGGCGCGCTACGAGCAGTACTTC
TRBV5-4	TRBJ2-1	-	-	CASSQQDSRVNEQFF	TGTGCCAGCAGCCAACAAGACTCCCGAGTCAATGAGCAGTTCTTC
TRBV5-8	TRBJ1-4	TRBD1	few	CASSQGPGQGATNEKLFF	TGTGCCAGCAGCCAAGGGCCGGGACAGGGGGCGACTAATGAAAAACTGTTTTTT
TRBV2	TRBJ2-5	TRBD2	-	CASSGTSGRDSSYNEQFF	TGTGCCAGCAGTGGTACTAGCGGGAGGGATTCGTCCTACAATGAGCAATTCTTC
TRBV25-1	TRBJ1-6	-	once	CASSDAGHGLDSPLHF	TGTGCCAGCAGTGATGCGGGGCATGGCCTGGACTCACCCCTCCACTTT
TRBV19	TRBJ1-5	-	-	CASSIFPSNQPQHF	TGTGCCAGTAGTATCTTTCCGAGCAATCAGCCCCAGCATTTT
TRBV7-6	TRBJ2-7	TRBD2	many	CASSSLTSGSYEQYF	TGTGCCAGCAGCTCGCTGACTAGCGGGAGTTACGAGCAGTACTTC